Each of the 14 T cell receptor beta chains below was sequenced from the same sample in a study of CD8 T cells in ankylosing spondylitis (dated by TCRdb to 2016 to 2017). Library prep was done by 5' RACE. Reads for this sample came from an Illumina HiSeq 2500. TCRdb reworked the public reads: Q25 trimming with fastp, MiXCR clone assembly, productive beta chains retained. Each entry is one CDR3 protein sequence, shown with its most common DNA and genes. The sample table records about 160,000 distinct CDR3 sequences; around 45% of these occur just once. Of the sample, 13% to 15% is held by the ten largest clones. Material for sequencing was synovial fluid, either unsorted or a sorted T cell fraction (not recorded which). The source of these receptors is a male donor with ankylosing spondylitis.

The CDR3 nucleotides read TGTGCCAGCAGTTTATCTCCGGCGGGAGGGGGGGAGCAGTACTTC. Residues: CASSLSPAGGGEQYF. The chain carries TRBV28 and TRBJ2-7, with 9 bases fitting TRBD2. The CDR3 loop spans 15 amino acids. With V trimmed by 1 base and J by 7 bases, 8 bases remained unmatched. Germline loops: CDR1 MDHEN, CDR2 SYDVKM.

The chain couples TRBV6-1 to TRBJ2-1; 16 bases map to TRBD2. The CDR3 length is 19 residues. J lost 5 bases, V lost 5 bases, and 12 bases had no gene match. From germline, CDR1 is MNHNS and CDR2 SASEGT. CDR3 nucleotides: TGTGCCAGCAGTCCGGGACTAGCGGGAGGGCTGGGGTTAGACAATGAGCAGTTCTTC. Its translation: CASSPGLAGGLGLDNEQFF.

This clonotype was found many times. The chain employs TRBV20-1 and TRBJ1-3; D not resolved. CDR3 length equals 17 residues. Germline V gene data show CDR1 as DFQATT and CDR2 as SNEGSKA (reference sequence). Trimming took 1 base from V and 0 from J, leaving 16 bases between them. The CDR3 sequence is CSARGNTPWRSGNTIYF. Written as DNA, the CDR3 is TGCAGTGCTAGAGGGAATACCCCTTGGCGCTCTGGAAACACCATATATTTT.

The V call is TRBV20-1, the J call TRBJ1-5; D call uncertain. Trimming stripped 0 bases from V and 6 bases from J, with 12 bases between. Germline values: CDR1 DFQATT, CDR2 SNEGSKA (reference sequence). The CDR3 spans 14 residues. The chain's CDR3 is CSARDQWESQPQHF. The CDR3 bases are TGCAGTGCTAGAGATCAATGGGAATCTCAGCCCCAGCATTTT.

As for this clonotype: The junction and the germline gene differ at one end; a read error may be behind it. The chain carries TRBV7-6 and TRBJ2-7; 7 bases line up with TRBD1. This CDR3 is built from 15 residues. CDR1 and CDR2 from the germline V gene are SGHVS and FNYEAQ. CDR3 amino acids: CVSSLRDSPSYEQYF. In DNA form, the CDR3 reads TGTGTCAGCAGCTTACGGGACAGTCCATCCTACGAGCAGTACTTC.

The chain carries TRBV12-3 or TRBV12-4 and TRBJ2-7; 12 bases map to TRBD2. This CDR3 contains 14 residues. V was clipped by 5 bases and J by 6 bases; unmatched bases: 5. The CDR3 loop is CASSPLAGGPEQYF. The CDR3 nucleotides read TGTGCCAGCAGTCCCCTAGCGGGGGGGCCCGAGCAGTACTTC.

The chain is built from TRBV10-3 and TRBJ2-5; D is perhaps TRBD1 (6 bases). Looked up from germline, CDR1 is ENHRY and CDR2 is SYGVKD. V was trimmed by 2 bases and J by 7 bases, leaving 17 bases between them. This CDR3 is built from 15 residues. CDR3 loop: CAISERDIDVSTQYF. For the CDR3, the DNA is TGTGCCATCAGTGAGCGGGACATCGACGTTTCGACCCAGTACTTC.

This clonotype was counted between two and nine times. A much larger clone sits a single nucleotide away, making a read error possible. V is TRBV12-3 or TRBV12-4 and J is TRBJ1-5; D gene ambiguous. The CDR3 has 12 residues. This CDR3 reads CASSPPDQPQQF. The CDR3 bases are TGTGCCAGCAGCCCCCCCGATCAGCCCCAGCAATTT.

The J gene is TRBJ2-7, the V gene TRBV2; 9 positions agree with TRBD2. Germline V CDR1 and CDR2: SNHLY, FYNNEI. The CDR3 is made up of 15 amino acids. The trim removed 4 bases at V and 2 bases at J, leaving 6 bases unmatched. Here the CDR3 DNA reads TGTGCCAGCAGTGGAGGACTAGCGCATACCTACGAGCAGTACTTC. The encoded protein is CASSGGLAHTYEQYF.

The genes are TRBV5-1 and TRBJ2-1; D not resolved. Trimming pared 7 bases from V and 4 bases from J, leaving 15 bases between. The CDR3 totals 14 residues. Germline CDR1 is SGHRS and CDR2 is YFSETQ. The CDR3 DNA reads TGCGCCAGCTCCCCCCGACCGAAGTACAATGAGCAGTTCTTC. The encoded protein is CASSPRPKYNEQFF.

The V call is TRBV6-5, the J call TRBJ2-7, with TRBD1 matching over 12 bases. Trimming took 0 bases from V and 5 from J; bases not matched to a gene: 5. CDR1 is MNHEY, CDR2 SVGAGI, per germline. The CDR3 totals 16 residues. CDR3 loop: CASSYSIGTGGDEQYF. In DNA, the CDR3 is TGTGCCAGCAGTTACTCGATCGGGACAGGGGGCGACGAGCAGTACTTC.

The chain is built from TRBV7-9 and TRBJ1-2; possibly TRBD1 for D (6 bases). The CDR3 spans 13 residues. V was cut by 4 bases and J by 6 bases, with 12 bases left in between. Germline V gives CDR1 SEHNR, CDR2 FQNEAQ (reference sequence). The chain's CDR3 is CASSWGAEHGYTF. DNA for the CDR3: TGTGCCAGCAGCTGGGGGGCCGAGCATGGCTACACCTTC.

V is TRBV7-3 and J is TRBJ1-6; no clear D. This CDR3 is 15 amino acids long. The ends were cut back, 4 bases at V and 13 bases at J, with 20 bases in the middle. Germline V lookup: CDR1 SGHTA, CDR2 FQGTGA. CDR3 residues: CASSSSNLQLHPLHF. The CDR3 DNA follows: TGTGCCAGCAGCTCCTCGAACCTCCAACTTCACCCCCTCCACTTT. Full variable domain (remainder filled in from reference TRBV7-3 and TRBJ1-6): GAGVSQTPSNKVTEKGKYVELRCDPISGHTALYWYRQSLGQGPEFLIYFQGTGAADDSGLPNDRFFAVRPEGSVSTLKIQRTERGDSAVYLCASSSSNLQLHPLHFGNGTRLTVT.

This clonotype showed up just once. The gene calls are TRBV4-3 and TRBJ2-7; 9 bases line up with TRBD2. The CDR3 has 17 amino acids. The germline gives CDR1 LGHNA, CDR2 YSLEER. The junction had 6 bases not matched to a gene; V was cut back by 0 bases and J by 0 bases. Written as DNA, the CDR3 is TGCGCCAGCAGCCAAGATGGCCGTAGCGGGAGCTCCTACGAGCAGTACTTC. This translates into CASSQDGRSGSSYEQYF.